Sequencing of this TCR beta chain was carried out in a study of T cell responses to AZD1222 COVID-19 vaccine. Study-level points and caveats: Every sample of the repertoires postdated the peak T cell response.

With 2 bases clipped from V and 2 bases from J, the junction kept 3 bases outside the gene matches. The CDR3 consists of 16 residues. Germline CDR1 SGDLS, CDR2 YYNGEE. TCRdb's table, derived via immunoSEQ multiplex PCR, lists solely in-frame clones and lacks some. Here the sample spans tens of thousands of clones, around 86% being singletons. On this clone itself: Its matching antigen is unknown.

The TCR originated in an adult in good health. The chain combines TRBV9 with TRBJ2-3; TRBD2 matches at 12 bases. The material was peripheral blood, obtained on day 0 of AZD1222 vaccination. The DNA of the CDR3 is TGTGCCAGCAGCGTCACTAGCGGGGGGCTCACAGATACGCAGTATTTT. Translated: CASSVTSGGLTDTQYF.